This TCR beta chain was retrieved from a study of a mutant IDH1 vaccine in newly diagnosed glioma. Study-level information: Patients got radiotherapy, temozolomide, or both beforehand, and most got both.

On this clone: Its antigen is unidentified.

Time point given: baseline, week 1 (first vaccination visit). Treatment: pre-vaccination baseline after standard-of-care therapy. Study findings and constraints: Changes in top peripheral clonotypes did not appear linked to pseudoprogression. Among patients, roughly 95% showed immune responses induced by the vaccine.

Using immunoSEQ multiplex PCR, the repertoire was profiled, and TCRdb retains in-frame clones only, with some absent. The repertoire holds tens of thousands of clones, with 83% as singletons. Germline values: CDR1 SNHLY, CDR2 FYNNEI. The V end was cut by 8 bases, the J end by 4 bases, with 12 bases between. The CDR3 has 12 amino acids. This material consisted of PBMCs, taken from a glioma patient treated with radiotherapy, temozolomide or both. The rearrangement joins TRBV2 to TRBJ2-7; TRBD1 might be the D (6 bases). The source is a woman between 45 and 60 years old with glioma. The CDR3 DNA follows: TGTGCCAGCGCCCAGGGGTTGTACGAGCAGTACTTC. As protein: CASAQGLYEQYF. The full variable domain, in which reference TRBV2 and TRBJ2-7 provide the parts outside the CDR3, is EPEVTQTPSHQVTQMGQEVILRCVPISNHLYFYWYRQILGQKVEFLVSFYNNEISEKSEIFDDQFSVERPDGSNFTLKIRSTKLEDSAMYFCASAQGLYEQYFGPGTRLTVT.